Here is one T cell receptor beta chain with its context. This sample is drawn from a study of blood T cell repertoires in COVID-19. Here immunoSEQ multiplex PCR was the method, and the copy in TCRdb shows in-frame clones only, minus some. The repertoire holds about 280,000 clones, with about 90% as singletons. The clonotype originates from an older woman who had recovered from COVID-19. Sequencing input: PBMCs or T cells enriched from blood (not recorded which).

Written as DNA, the CDR3 is TGTGCCAGCAGCCAGGGAGGAGGAAATCAGCCCCAGCATTTT. Its protein is CASSQGGGNQPQHF. This sequence joins TRBV14 and TRBJ1-5; no clear D. This CDR3 spans 14 amino acids. Trimming shortened V by 3 bases and J by 4 bases, and 10 bases separated the two germline ends. In germline, CDR1 is SGHDN, CDR2 FVKESK. The variable domain in full, completed from reference TRBV14 and TRBJ1-5, reads EAGVTQFPSHSVIEKGQTVTLRCDPISGHDNLYWYRRVMGKEIKFLLHFVKESKQDESGMPNNRFLAERTGGTYSTLKVQPAELEDSGVYFCASSQGGGNQPQHFGDGTRLSIL.